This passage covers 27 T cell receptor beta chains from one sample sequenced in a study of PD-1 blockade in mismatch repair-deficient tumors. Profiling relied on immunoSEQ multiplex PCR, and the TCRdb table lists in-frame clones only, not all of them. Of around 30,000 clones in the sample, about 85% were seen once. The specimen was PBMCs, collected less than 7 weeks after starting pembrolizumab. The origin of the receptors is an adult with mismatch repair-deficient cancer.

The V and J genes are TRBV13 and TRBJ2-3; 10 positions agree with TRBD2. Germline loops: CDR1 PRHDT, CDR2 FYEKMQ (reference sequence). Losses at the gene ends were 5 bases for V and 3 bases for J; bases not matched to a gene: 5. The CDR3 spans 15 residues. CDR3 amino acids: CASSPRTSGTDTQYF. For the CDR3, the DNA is TGTGCCAGCAGCCCCAGGACTAGCGGAACAGATACGCAGTATTTT.

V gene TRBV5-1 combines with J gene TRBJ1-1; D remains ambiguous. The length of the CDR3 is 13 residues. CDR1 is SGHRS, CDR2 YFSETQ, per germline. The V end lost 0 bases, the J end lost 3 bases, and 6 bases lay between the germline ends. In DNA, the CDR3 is TGCGCCAGCAGCTTGGCAATTGACACTGAAGCTTTCTTT. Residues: CASSLAIDTEAFF.

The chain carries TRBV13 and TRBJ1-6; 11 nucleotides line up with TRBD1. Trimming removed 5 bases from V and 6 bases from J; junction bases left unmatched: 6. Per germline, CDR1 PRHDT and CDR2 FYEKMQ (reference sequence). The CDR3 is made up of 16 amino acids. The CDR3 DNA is TGTGCCAGCAGCCTTGGACAGGGGGCCGGTAATTCACCCCTCCACTTT. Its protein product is CASSLGQGAGNSPLHF. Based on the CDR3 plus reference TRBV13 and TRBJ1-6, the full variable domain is AAGVIQSPRHLIKEKRETATLKCYPIPRHDTVYWYQQGPGQDPQFLISFYEKMQSDKGSIPDRFSAQQFSDYHSELNMSSLELGDSALYFCASSLGQGAGNSPLHFGNGTRLTVT.

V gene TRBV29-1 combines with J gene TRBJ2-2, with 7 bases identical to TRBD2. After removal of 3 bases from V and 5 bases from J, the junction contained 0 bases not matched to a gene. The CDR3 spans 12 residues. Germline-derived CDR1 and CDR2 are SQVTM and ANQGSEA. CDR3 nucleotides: TGCAGCGTTGATAGCGGGACCGGGGAGCTGTTTTTT. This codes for CSVDSGTGELFF.

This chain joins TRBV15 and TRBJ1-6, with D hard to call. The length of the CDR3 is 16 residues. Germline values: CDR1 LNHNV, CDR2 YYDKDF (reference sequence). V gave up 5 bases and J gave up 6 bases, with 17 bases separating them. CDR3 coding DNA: TGTGCCACCAGCCCCCGCGGGGTAATCCGTAATTCACCCCTCCACTTT. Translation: CATSPRGVIRNSPLHF.

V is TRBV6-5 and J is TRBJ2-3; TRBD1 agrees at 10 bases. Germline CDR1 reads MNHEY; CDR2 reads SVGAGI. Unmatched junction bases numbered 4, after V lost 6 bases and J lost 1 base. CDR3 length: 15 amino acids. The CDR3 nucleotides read TGTGCCAGCAGAGCCGGGACAGGGGGCACAGATACGCAGTATTTT. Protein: CASRAGTGGTDTQYF.

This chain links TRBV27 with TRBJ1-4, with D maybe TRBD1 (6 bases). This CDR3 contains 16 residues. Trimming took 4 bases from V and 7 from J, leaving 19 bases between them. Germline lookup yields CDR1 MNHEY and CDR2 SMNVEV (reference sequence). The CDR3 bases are TGTGCCAGCAGTTCCCGATTACAGGGAATTGGTGAAAAACTGTTTTTT. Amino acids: CASSSRLQGIGEKLFF. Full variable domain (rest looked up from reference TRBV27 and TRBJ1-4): EAQVTQNPRYLITVTGKKLTVTCSQNMNHEYMSWYRQDPGLGLRQIYYSMNVEVTDKGDVPEGYKVSRKEKRNFPLILESPSPNQTSLYFCASSSRLQGIGEKLFFGSGTQLSVL.

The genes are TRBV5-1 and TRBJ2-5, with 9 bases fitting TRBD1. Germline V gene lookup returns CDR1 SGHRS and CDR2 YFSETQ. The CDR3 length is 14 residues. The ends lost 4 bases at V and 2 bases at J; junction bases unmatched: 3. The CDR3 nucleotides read TGCGCCAGCAGCCAGGGACAGGGTCAAGAGACCCAGTACTTC. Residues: CASSQGQGQETQYF. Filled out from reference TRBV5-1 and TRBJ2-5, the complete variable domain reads KAGVTQTPRYLIKTRGQQVTLSCSPISGHRSVSWYQQTPGQGLQFLFEYFSETQRNKGNFPGRFSGRQFSNSRSEMNVSTLELGDSALYLCASSQGQGQETQYFGPGTRLLVL.

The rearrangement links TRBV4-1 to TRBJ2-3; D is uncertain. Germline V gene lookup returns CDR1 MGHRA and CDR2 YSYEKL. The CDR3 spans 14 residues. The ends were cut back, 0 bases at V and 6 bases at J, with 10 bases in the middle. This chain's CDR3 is CASSQEAAWDTQYF. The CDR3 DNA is TGCGCCAGCAGCCAAGAGGCAGCGTGGGATACGCAGTATTTT.

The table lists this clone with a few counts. The CDR3 sequence is CASSFPGQGSPLHF. The CDR3 DNA reads TGTGCCAGCAGCTTCCCGGGACAGGGTTCACCCCTCCACTTT. The chain carries TRBV5-5 and TRBJ1-6, with 9 bases fitting TRBD1. V gave up 2 bases and J gave up 9 bases; unmatched junction bases: 3. Germline V gene sequence: CDR1 SGHKS, CDR2 YYEKEE (reference sequence). The CDR3 contains 14 residues.

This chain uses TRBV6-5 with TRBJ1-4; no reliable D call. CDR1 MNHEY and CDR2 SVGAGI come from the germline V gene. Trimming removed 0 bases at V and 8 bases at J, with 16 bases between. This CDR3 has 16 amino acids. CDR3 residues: CASSYSISGSGEKLFF. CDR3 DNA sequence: TGTGCCAGCAGTTACTCGATCTCGGGGAGTGGGGAAAAACTGTTTTTT.

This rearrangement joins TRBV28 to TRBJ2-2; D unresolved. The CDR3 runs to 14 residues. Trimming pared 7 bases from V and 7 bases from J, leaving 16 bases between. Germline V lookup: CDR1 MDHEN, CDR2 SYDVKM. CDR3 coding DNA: TGTGCCAGCACCCAATCCGAAAGCATCGGGGAGCTGTTTTTT. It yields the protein CASTQSESIGELFF.

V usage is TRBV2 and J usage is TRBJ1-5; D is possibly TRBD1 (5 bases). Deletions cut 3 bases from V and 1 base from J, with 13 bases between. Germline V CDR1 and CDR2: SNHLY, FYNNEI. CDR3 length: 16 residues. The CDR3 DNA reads TGTGCCAGCAGTGACCTGCAGGGTAGGAGCAATCAGCCCCAGCATTTT. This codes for CASSDLQGRSNQPQHF.

DNA of the CDR3: TGTGCCATCAGTCCTACAGGGGGCGTGGATAATGAAAAACTGTTTTTT. This encodes CAISPTGGVDNEKLFF. This chain uses TRBV10-3 with TRBJ1-4, with 9 positions matching TRBD1. J lost 4 bases, V lost 5 bases, and 8 bases had no gene match. The CDR3 is 16 amino acids. Germline-derived CDR1 and CDR2 are ENHRY and SYGVKD.

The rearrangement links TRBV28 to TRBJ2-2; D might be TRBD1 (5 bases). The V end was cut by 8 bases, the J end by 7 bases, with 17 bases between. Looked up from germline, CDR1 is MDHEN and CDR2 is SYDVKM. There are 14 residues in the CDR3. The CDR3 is CASHIRGSGGELFF. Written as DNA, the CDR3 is TGTGCCAGCCATATAAGGGGCTCGGGCGGGGAGCTGTTTTTT.

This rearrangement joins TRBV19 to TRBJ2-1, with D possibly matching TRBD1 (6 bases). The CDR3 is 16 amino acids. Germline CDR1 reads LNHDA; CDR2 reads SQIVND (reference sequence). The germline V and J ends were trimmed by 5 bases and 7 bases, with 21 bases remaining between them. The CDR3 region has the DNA TGTGCCAGTAGTGCGGCGTCAGGGGTTACAAGGAATGAGCAGTTCTTC. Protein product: CASSAASGVTRNEQFF.

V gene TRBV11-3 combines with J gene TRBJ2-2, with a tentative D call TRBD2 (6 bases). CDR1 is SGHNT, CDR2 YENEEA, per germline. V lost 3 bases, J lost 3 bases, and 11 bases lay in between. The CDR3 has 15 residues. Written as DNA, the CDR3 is TGTGCCAGCAGCTTTAGCCGGAGGGACACCGGGGAGCTGTTTTTT. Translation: CASSFSRRDTGELFF.

The DNA of the CDR3 is TGCAGCGTAGGACTAGCAATTGACACGCAGTATTTT. Its protein is CSVGLAIDTQYF. The chain joins TRBV29-1 to TRBJ2-3; 8 nucleotides agree with TRBD2. V lost 6 bases, J lost 9 bases, and 8 bases stayed unmatched. This CDR3 has 12 residues. Germline V CDR1 and CDR2: SQVTM, ANQGSEA.

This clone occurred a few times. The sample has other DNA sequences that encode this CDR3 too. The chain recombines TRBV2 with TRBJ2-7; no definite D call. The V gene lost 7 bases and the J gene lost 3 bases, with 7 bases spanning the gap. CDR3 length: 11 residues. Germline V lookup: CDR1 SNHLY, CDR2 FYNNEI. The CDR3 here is CASKEFYEQYF. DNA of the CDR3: TGTGCCAGCAAGGAGTTCTACGAGCAGTACTTC.

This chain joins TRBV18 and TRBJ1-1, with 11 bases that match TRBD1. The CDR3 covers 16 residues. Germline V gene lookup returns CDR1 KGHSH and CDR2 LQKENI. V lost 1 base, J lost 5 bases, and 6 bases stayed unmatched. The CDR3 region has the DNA TGTGCCAGCTCACCACAAGGACAGGGGGCGCGGACTGAAGCTTTCTTT. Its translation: CASSPQGQGARTEAFF. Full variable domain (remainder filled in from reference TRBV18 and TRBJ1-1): NAGVMQNPRHLVRRRGQEARLRCSPMKGHSHVYWYRQLPEEGLKFMVYLQKENIIDESGMPKERFSAEFPKEGPSILRIQQVVRGDSAAYFCASSPQGQGARTEAFFGQGTRLTVV.

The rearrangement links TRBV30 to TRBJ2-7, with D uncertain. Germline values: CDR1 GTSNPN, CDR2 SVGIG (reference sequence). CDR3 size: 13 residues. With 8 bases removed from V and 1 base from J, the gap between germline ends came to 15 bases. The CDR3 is CARANRDSYEQYF. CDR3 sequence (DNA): TGTGCCCGCGCTAACAGAGATTCCTACGAGCAGTACTTC. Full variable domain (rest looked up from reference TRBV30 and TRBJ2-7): SQTIHQWPATLVQPVGSPLSLECTVEGTSNPNLYWYRQAAGRGLQLLFYSVGIGQISSEVPQNLSASRPQDRQFILSSKKLLLSDSGFYLCARANRDSYEQYFGPGTRLTVT.

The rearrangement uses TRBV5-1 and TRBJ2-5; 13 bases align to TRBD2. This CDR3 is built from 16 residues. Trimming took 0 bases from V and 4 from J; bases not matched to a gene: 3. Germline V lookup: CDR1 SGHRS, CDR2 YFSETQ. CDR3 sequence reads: CASSLGTSGSLETQYF. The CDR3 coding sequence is TGCGCCAGCAGCTTGGGGACTAGCGGGAGCTTAGAGACCCAGTACTTC.

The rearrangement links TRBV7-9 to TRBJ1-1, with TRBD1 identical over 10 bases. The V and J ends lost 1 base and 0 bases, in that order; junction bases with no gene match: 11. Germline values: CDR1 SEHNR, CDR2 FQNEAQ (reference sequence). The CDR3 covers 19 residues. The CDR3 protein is CASSLVGGGTGAMNTEAFF. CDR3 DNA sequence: TGTGCCAGCAGCTTAGTAGGTGGGGGGACAGGGGCTATGAACACTGAAGCTTTCTTT.

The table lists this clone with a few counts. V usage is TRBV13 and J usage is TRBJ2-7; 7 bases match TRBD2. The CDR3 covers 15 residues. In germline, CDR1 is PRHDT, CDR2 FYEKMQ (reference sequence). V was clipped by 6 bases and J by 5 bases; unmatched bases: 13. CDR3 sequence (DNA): TGTGCCAGCAGGGCCGGTGGAGGGAGGGCCGACGAGCAGTACTTC. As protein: CASRAGGGRADEQYF.

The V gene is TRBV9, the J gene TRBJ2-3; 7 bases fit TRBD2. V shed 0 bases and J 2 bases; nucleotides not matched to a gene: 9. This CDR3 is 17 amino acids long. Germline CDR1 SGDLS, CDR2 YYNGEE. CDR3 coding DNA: TGTGCCAGCAGCGTAGTAGGCGGGAGCATCTTCACAGATACGCAGTATTTT. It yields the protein CASSVVGGSIFTDTQYF.

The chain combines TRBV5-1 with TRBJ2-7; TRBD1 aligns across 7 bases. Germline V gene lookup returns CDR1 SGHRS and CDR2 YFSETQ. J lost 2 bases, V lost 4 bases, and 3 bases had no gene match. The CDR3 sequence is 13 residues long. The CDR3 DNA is TGCGCCAGCAGCCCCGGGACAGCCTACGAGCAGTACTTC. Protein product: CASSPGTAYEQYF.

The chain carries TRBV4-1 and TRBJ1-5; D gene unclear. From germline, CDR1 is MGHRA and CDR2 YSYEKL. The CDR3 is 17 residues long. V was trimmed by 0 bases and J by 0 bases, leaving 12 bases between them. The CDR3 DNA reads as TGCGCCAGCAGCCAAGACTTATCAAAGCCTAGCAATCAGCCCCAGCATTTT. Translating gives CASSQDLSKPSNQPQHF.